The 30 T cell receptor beta chains presented below share a single source sample, sequenced in a study of blood T cell repertoires in COVID-19. Measured with immunoSEQ multiplex PCR; TCRdb has only the in-frame clones, and not every one. The repertoire holds some 10,000 clones, with over 75% as singletons. Sample: peripheral blood. The origin of the receptors is a human donor in a cohort sampled during active COVID-19.

This clone was observed a handful of times. The V and J genes are TRBV9 and TRBJ2-5, with 8 bases identical to TRBD2. V shed 0 bases, J shed 4 bases, and the junction held 5 bases outside the gene matches. Germline CDR1 is SGDLS and CDR2 is YYNGEE. The length of the CDR3 is 15 residues. CDR3 DNA: TGTGCCAGCAGCGTAGACGGGGGGGCCCGAGAGACCCAGTACTTC. Protein sequence: CASSVDGGARETQYF.

This sequence joins TRBV4-1 and TRBJ2-1; tentatively, D is TRBD2 (6 bases). The ends were cut back, 4 bases at V and 8 bases at J, with 15 bases in the middle. The CDR3 extends over 14 amino acids. Germline CDR1 MGHRA, CDR2 YSYEKL. The CDR3 sequence is CASSLIGGRDEQFF. CDR3 bases: TGCGCCAGCAGCCTGATCGGGGGTAGGGATGAGCAGTTCTTC.

The chain couples TRBV27 to TRBJ2-6, with D uncertain. The CDR3 covers 13 residues. The V gene's germline CDR1 is MNHEY and CDR2 SMNVEV (reference sequence). V lost 8 bases and J 2 bases, leaving 7 bases between the germline ends. The CDR3: CASLAAGANVLTF. DNA for the CDR3: TGTGCCAGCTTGGCGGCTGGGGCCAACGTCCTGACTTTC.

The chain links TRBV27 to TRBJ1-2; possible D gene TRBD1, 6 bases. The CDR3 extends over 14 amino acids. From germline, CDR1 is MNHEY and CDR2 SMNVEV (reference sequence). V was trimmed by 4 bases and J by 8 bases, leaving 17 bases between them. CDR3 protein: CASSSTGFRGGYTF. The DNA of the CDR3 is TGTGCCAGCAGTTCCACAGGGTTCCGAGGGGGCTACACCTTC.

The chain recombines TRBV18 with TRBJ2-5, with D unresolved. The CDR3 spans 15 residues. V lost 1 base and J lost 0, with 9 bases in between. CDR1 and CDR2 from the germline V gene are KGHSH and LQKENI. The CDR3 region has the DNA TGTGCCAGCTCACCACGGTACACCTACCAAGAGACCCAGTACTTC. It translates to CASSPRYTYQETQYF.

This chain joins TRBV4-1 and TRBJ2-3; no clear D gene. V lost 0 bases to trimming and J lost 3 bases, with 4 bases between them. This CDR3 is 13 amino acids long. The germline V gene encodes CDR1 MGHRA and CDR2 YSYEKL. The CDR3 nucleotides are TGCGCCAGCAGCCAAGATCCGACAGATACGCAGTATTTT. This translates into CASSQDPTDTQYF.

The chain has TRBV7-3 and TRBJ2-3, with 14 positions matching TRBD2. Per the germline V gene, CDR1 is SGHTA and CDR2 is FQGTGA. V shed 4 bases and J 9 bases; nucleotides not matched to a gene: 15. The CDR3 length is 18 residues. The CDR3 sequence is CASSSGTSGGPYSPTQYF. CDR3 DNA: TGTGCCAGCAGCTCCGGGACTAGCGGGGGCCCGTACAGTCCGACGCAGTATTTT.

The chain has TRBV2 and TRBJ1-6; 7 positions match TRBD1. This CDR3 is built from 13 residues. The germline V gene encodes CDR1 SNHLY and CDR2 FYNNEI. V lost 5 bases to trimming and J lost 7 bases; unmatched junction nucleotides: 2. The chain's CDR3 is CASSSGGNSPLHF. Here the CDR3 DNA reads TGTGCCAGCAGTTCAGGGGGGAATTCACCCCTCCACTTT.

The chain links TRBV6-5 to TRBJ1-1; 7 positions match TRBD1. V gave up 10 bases and J gave up 2 bases; unmatched junction bases: 7. The CDR3 consists of 13 residues. Per the germline V gene, CDR1 is MNHEY and CDR2 is SVGAGI. The CDR3: CAINRDSNTEAFF. The CDR3 DNA reads TGTGCCATTAACCGGGACAGTAACACTGAAGCTTTCTTT.

This chain joins TRBV27 and TRBJ2-1; 7 nucleotides align to TRBD1. The CDR3 runs to 13 residues. Trimming cost V 5 bases and J 10 bases; bases outside gene matches: 8. Germline CDR1 and CDR2: MNHEY and SMNVEV (reference sequence). The CDR3 loop is CASSMTGTGEQFF. CDR3 in DNA: TGTGCCAGCAGTATGACAGGGACGGGGGAGCAGTTCTTC.

This clone was recorded a few times. The V and J genes are TRBV6-2 or TRBV6-3 and TRBJ2-7; 12 nucleotides line up with TRBD2. V trimming: 5 bases; J trimming: 7 bases; junction bases outside the gene matches: 9. Germline CDR1 MNHEY, CDR2 SVGEGT. This CDR3 contains 15 residues. The CDR3 DNA follows: TGTGCCAGCAGTCGACCGGGACTAGCGGGCCGGGAGCAGTACTTC. Its protein is CASSRPGLAGREQYF.

In this sample, this clone turned up a few times. The genes are TRBV5-1 and TRBJ2-5; weak D call: TRBD1 (6 bases). Trimming shortened V by 0 bases and J by 4 bases, and 7 bases separated the two germline ends. This CDR3 region has 13 residues. Germline lookup yields CDR1 SGHRS and CDR2 YFSETQ. CDR3 amino acids: CASSLGGRETQYF. CDR3 nucleotides: TGCGCCAGCAGCTTGGGGGGGCGAGAGACCCAGTACTTC.

The chain couples TRBV9 to TRBJ2-3; 9 positions match TRBD2. The CDR3 has 17 residues. Germline V CDR1 and CDR2: SGDLS, YYNGEE. Germline trimming cut 0 bases from V and 1 base from J; bases unmatched to any gene: 6. The CDR3 sequence: CASSVVHGGGGTDTQYF. The CDR3 DNA is TGTGCCAGCAGCGTAGTTCATGGCGGGGGGGGCACAGATACGCAGTATTTT.

This chain joins TRBV5-4 and TRBJ1-6; D might be TRBD1 (5 bases). This CDR3 has 16 residues. In germline, CDR1 is SGHNT, CDR2 YYREEE (reference sequence). Trimming removed 1 base at V and 4 bases at J, with 12 bases between. The CDR3 loop reads CASSLRQGQYNSPLHF. The CDR3 bases are TGTGCCAGCAGCTTGCGGCAGGGCCAGTATAATTCACCCCTCCACTTT.

This sequence joins TRBV27 and TRBJ1-4; TRBD1 is a possible D gene (5 bases). CDR3 length: 15 amino acids. V was cut by 6 bases and J by 5 bases, with 16 bases left in between. Per germline, CDR1 MNHEY and CDR2 SMNVEV (reference sequence). The CDR3 loop reads CASSRDSLTNEKLFF. CDR3 coding DNA: TGTGCCAGCAGCAGGGACTCATTAACGAATGAAAAACTGTTTTTT.

The chain joins TRBV5-1 to TRBJ1-3; D perhaps matches TRBD1 (6 bases). The CDR3 runs 17 residues. From germline, CDR1 is SGHRS and CDR2 YFSETQ. V was shortened by 4 bases and J by 0 bases, with 17 bases between the two germline ends. In DNA, the CDR3 is TGCGCCAGCAGCAGACAGGCCCGCGGGGGCTCTGGAAACACCATATATTTT. It codes for CASSRQARGGSGNTIYF. The full variable domain, completed using reference TRBV5-1 and TRBJ1-3, is KAGVTQTPRYLIKTRGQQVTLSCSPISGHRSVSWYQQTPGQGLQFLFEYFSETQRNKGNFPGRFSGRQFSNSRSEMNVSTLELGDSALYLCASSRQARGGSGNTIYFGEGSWLTVV.

This clone was picked up a small number of times. The rearrangement links TRBV18 to TRBJ2-3; D is possibly TRBD2 (5 bases). The V gene's germline CDR1 is KGHSH and CDR2 LQKENI. Deletions cut 1 base from V and 6 bases from J, with 14 bases between. CDR3 length: 15 amino acids. The CDR3 sequence: CASSPQEGTGDTQYF. The CDR3 DNA reads as TGTGCCAGCTCACCACAAGAGGGTACTGGGGATACGCAGTATTTT. Supplemented by reference TRBV18 and TRBJ2-3, the full variable domain reads NAGVMQNPRHLVRRRGQEARLRCSPMKGHSHVYWYRQLPEEGLKFMVYLQKENIIDESGMPKERFSAEFPKEGPSILRIQQVVRGDSAAYFCASSPQEGTGDTQYFGPGTRLTVL.

This clone turned up a few times. The CDR3, as DNA: TGCAGTGCTAGTTTGGGCACAGAAAATTCACCCCTCCACTTT. Protein product: CSASLGTENSPLHF. The chain uses TRBV20-1 and TRBJ1-6; D remains unclear. The CDR3 is made up of 14 amino acids. Trimming took 3 bases from V and 7 from J, leaving 13 bases between them. Germline CDR1 and CDR2: DFQATT and SNEGSKA (reference sequence).

The rearrangement uses TRBV6-2 or TRBV6-3 and TRBJ2-2; 10 bases line up with TRBD2. There are 15 residues in the CDR3. The V and J ends lost 5 bases and 6 bases, in that order; junction bases with no gene match: 6. Germline loops: CDR1 MNHEY, CDR2 SVGEGT. In nucleotides, the CDR3 is TGTGCCAGCAGTCGGGAGCGGGGGGGCGCCGGGGAGCTGTTTTTT. Translated: CASSRERGGAGELFF.

The gene calls are TRBV18 and TRBJ2-1, with TRBD2 as a possible D gene (7 bases). Trimming took 1 base from V and 15 from J, leaving 16 bases between them. CDR1 and CDR2 from the germline V gene are KGHSH and LQKENI. The CDR3 extends over 13 amino acids. The CDR3 region is CASSPLEGGLGFF. CDR3 nucleotide sequence: TGTGCCAGCTCACCACTCGAGGGGGGGCTTGGGTTCTTC.

The chain links TRBV18 to TRBJ1-2; a weak D match, TRBD1 (5 bases). The CDR3 is 16 residues long. The germline V and J ends were trimmed by 0 bases and 0 bases, with 11 bases remaining between them. Germline CDR1 reads KGHSH; CDR2 reads LQKENI. The CDR3 here is CASSPPWGETNYGYTF. The CDR3, as DNA: TGTGCCAGCTCACCACCCTGGGGGGAGACTAACTATGGCTACACCTTC.

The chain joins TRBV5-4 to TRBJ2-4; 7 bases align to TRBD1. J gave up 0 bases and V 4 bases, and 10 bases lay outside the gene matches. The CDR3 length is 17 residues. CDR1 SGHNT and CDR2 YYREEE come from the germline V gene (reference sequence). CDR3 region: CASSPQGGQIAKNIQYF. In nucleotides, the CDR3 is TGTGCCAGCAGCCCGCAAGGGGGACAGATAGCCAAAAACATTCAGTACTTC.

This clone appeared a few times. Sequence at one end of the junction differs from germline and may be a read error. V and J are TRBV15 and TRBJ2-3; D possibly corresponds to TRBD2 (5 bases). Germline CDR1 LNHNV, CDR2 YYDKDF (reference sequence). There are 14 residues in the CDR3. The chain's CDR3 is CATNLVGSTNTQYF. CDR3 sequence (DNA): TGTGCCACCAACCTAGTGGGGAGCACAAATACGCAGTATTTT.

This chain joins TRBV18 and TRBJ1-5, with 7 bases matching TRBD1. The CDR3 is made up of 18 amino acids. After removal of 6 bases from V and 1 base from J, the junction contained 15 bases not matched to a gene. Germline lookup yields CDR1 KGHSH and CDR2 LQKENI. The CDR3 reads CASSQTHPGQRSNQPQHF. In DNA, the CDR3 is TGTGCCAGCTCCCAAACCCATCCGGGACAGAGAAGCAATCAGCCCCAGCATTTT.

V and J are TRBV19 and TRBJ1-2; TRBD1 matches at 11 bases. CDR3 length: 14 amino acids. Trimming removed 4 bases from V and 3 bases from J; junction bases left unmatched: 1. CDR1 is LNHDA, CDR2 SQIVND, per germline (reference sequence). This CDR3 is CASSKGQGDYGYTF. The CDR3 region has the DNA TGTGCCAGTAGTAAGGGACAGGGGGACTATGGCTACACCTTC. Full variable domain (rest looked up from reference TRBV19 and TRBJ1-2): DGGITQSPKYLFRKEGQNVTLSCEQNLNHDAMYWYRQDPGQGLRLIYYSQIVNDFQKGDIAEGYSVSREKKESFPLTVTSAQKNPTAFYLCASSKGQGDYGYTFGSGTRLTVV.

The chain employs TRBV6-5 and TRBJ1-1; no reliable D call. Trimming removed 6 bases at V and 7 bases at J, with 12 bases between. CDR3 length: 12 residues. The germline V gene has CDR1 MNHEY and CDR2 SVGAGI. The CDR3 spells CASSLGGDEAFF. CDR3 bases: TGTGCCAGCAGCCTCGGCGGGGATGAAGCTTTCTTT.

The genes are TRBV19 and TRBJ2-7, with TRBD1 identical over 9 bases. CDR1 and CDR2 (germline): LNHDA, SQIVND (reference sequence). V trimming: 11 bases; J trimming: 4 bases; junction bases outside the gene matches: 12. The CDR3 extends over 14 amino acids. The CDR3 loop reads CAAGPGQGGYEQYF. CDR3 sequence (DNA): TGTGCCGCTGGGCCGGGACAGGGAGGGTACGAGCAGTACTTC.

The chain recombines TRBV7-2 with TRBJ2-7, with 9 nucleotides matching TRBD1. After removal of 5 bases from V and 0 bases from J, the junction contained 2 bases not matched to a gene. The CDR3 runs to 14 residues. Looked up from germline, CDR1 is SGHTA and CDR2 is FQGNSA. In DNA, the CDR3 is TGTGCCAGCAGCACGGGACAGGGCTCCTACGAGCAGTACTTC. Encoded protein: CASSTGQGSYEQYF.

The gene calls are TRBV7-2 and TRBJ1-2; 8 positions agree with TRBD1. The J segment lost 5 bases and the V segment lost 2 bases, leaving 13 bases of the junction unmatched. Germline V gene lookup returns CDR1 SGHTA and CDR2 FQGNSA. CDR3 size: 17 residues. The CDR3 bases are TGTGCCAGCAGCTTATCCATGAGTCAGGGGGCAGGGTATGGCTACACCTTC. Protein sequence: CASSLSMSQGAGYGYTF.

This clone was observed once. The chain links TRBV2 to TRBJ1-1; the D is unclear. Per the germline V gene, CDR1 is SNHLY and CDR2 is FYNNEI. Deletions cut 7 bases from V and 1 base from J, with 13 bases between. This CDR3 is built from 14 residues. The CDR3 reads CASTETNQNTEAFF. The CDR3 DNA sequence: TGTGCCAGCACCGAGACAAATCAGAACACTGAAGCTTTCTTT.